These 26 T cell receptor beta chains came from one sample sequenced in a study of identifying expanded T cells in peripheral blood (dated by TCRdb to the late 2010s). Libraries were built with the immunoSEQ multiplex PCR assay. Imported from immuneACCESS, the table was reduced by TCRdb to in-frame sequences with V and J called. These copies leave out some clones; in studies compared against another copy, an unresolved V gene accounts for under half, and the cause of the remainder is not known. The table for this sample lists over 85,000 clones; about 85% of them were counted only once. 4.5% of the sample is in the top ten clones. The sequencing input was blood. The source is a person aged 18 to 70 in good health.

The V call is TRBV27, the J call TRBJ2-7; TRBD1 agrees at 8 bases. The CDR3 has 16 amino acids. CDR1 is MNHEY, CDR2 SMNVEV, per germline (reference sequence). The trim removed 5 bases at V and 0 bases at J, leaving 9 bases unmatched. The CDR3 region is CASSITDRGGSYEQYF. CDR3 nucleotide sequence: TGTGCCAGCAGTATCACAGACAGGGGAGGCTCCTACGAGCAGTACTTC.

The CDR3 coding sequence is TGTGCCAGCAACTTCGGGAACACCGGGGAGCTGTTTTTT. It encodes CASNFGNTGELFF. The chain links TRBV9 to TRBJ2-2; D unclear. Germline V gives CDR1 SGDLS, CDR2 YYNGEE. CDR3 size: 13 residues. Trimming left V 6 bases short and J 1 base short, with 7 bases between.

The rearrangement links TRBV9 to TRBJ2-5; TRBD1 or TRBD2 may be the D gene (6 bases each). Germline V gene data show CDR1 as SGDLS and CDR2 as YYNGEE. The length of the CDR3 is 16 residues. V was shortened by 4 bases and J by 7 bases, with 23 bases between the two germline ends. The CDR3 reads CASSPQGHPGVGTQYF. The CDR3, as DNA: TGTGCCAGCAGCCCACAGGGTCATCCGGGGGTAGGGACCCAGTACTTC.

The chain links TRBV5-1 to TRBJ1-6, with 10 bases identical to TRBD1. Germline V gives CDR1 SGHRS, CDR2 YFSETQ. V shed 2 bases, J shed 10 bases, and the junction held 9 bases outside the gene matches. The CDR3 is 16 amino acids. The CDR3 is CASSLGGTGDGSPLHF. DNA for the CDR3: TGCGCCAGCAGCTTAGGCGGGACAGGGGACGGCTCACCCCTCCACTTT.

This chain connects TRBV6-5 to TRBJ1-6; tentatively, D is TRBD1 (5 bases). Germline values: CDR1 MNHEY, CDR2 SVGAGI. The CDR3 runs 15 residues. Trimming cost V 6 bases and J 9 bases, with 18 bases left between them. The CDR3 reads CASRPWDGRGSPLHF. The CDR3 DNA reads as TGTGCCAGCAGACCCTGGGACGGGAGGGGTTCACCCCTCCACTTT.

V is TRBV11-2 and J is TRBJ2-7; no reliable D call. The CDR3 has 15 residues. The V and J ends lost 5 bases and 1 base respectively, with 15 bases between them. In germline, CDR1 is SGHAT, CDR2 FQNNGV. The CDR3 reads CASSGEWGRSYEQYF. The CDR3 bases are TGTGCCAGCAGCGGTGAGTGGGGAAGGTCCTACGAGCAGTACTTC.

With respect to this clone: Mismatch with germline at one junction end may stem from a read error. The rearrangement joins TRBV7-2 to TRBJ1-5; D is unresolved. Germline loops: CDR1 SGHTA, CDR2 FQGNSA. The CDR3 is 13 residues long. The CDR3 sequence: CVSSFGAYQPQHF. The CDR3 DNA is TGTGTCAGCAGCTTTGGTGCCTATCAGCCCCAGCATTTT.

The chain recombines TRBV12-5 with TRBJ2-7; 7 nucleotides match TRBD2. CDR1 and CDR2 (germline): LGHNT, FRNRAP. J was trimmed by 2 bases and V by 0 bases; bases with no gene match: 13. The CDR3 spans 18 residues. This CDR3 reads CASGLVQAGASGPYEQYF. CDR3 DNA: TGTGCTAGTGGTTTGGTCCAGGCCGGGGCTAGCGGCCCCTACGAGCAGTACTTC. Supplemented by reference TRBV12-5 and TRBJ2-7, the full variable domain reads DARVTQTPRHKVTEMGQEVTMRCQPILGHNTVFWYRQTMMQGLELLAYFRNRAPLDDSGMPKDRFSAEMPDATLATLKIQPSEPRDSAVYFCASGLVQAGASGPYEQYFGPGTRLTVT.

In nucleotides, the CDR3 is TGTGCCAGCAGCTTTACTAGCGGGTACAATGAGCAGTTCTTC. As protein: CASSFTSGYNEQFF. The rearrangement uses TRBV7-2 and TRBJ2-1; 9 nucleotides align to TRBD2. V was clipped by 3 bases and J by 4 bases; unmatched bases: 1. Germline CDR1 is SGHTA and CDR2 is FQGNSA. The CDR3 covers 14 residues. Combining the CDR3 with reference TRBV7-2 and TRBJ2-1 gives the whole variable domain GAGVSQSPSNKVTEKGKDVELRCDPISGHTALYWYRQSLGQGLEFLIYFQGNSAPDKSGLPSDRFSAERTGGSVSTLTIQRTQQEDSAVYLCASSFTSGYNEQFFGPGTRLTVL.

The V gene is TRBV7-8, the J gene TRBJ2-1, with 9 bases identical to TRBD1. Germline-derived CDR1 and CDR2 are SGHVS and FQNEAQ. V gave up 5 bases and J gave up 6 bases; unmatched junction bases: 11. The CDR3 has 16 amino acids. The DNA for the CDR3 is TGTGCCAGCAGCCGAACTAGGGACAGGGAATTCAATGAGCAGTTCTTC. Protein product: CASSRTRDREFNEQFF. The variable domain in full, completed from reference TRBV7-8 and TRBJ2-1, reads GAGVSQSPRYKVAKRGQDVALRCDPISGHVSLFWYQQALGQGPEFLTYFQNEAQLDKSGLPSDRFFAERPEGSVSTLKIQRTQQEDSAVYLCASSRTRDREFNEQFFGPGTRLTVL.

The V gene is TRBV6-1, the J gene TRBJ2-4; D is unclear. This CDR3 is built from 14 residues. Germline values: CDR1 MNHNS, CDR2 SASEGT. The V gene lost 6 bases and the J gene lost 5 bases, with 14 bases spanning the gap. In DNA, the CDR3 is TGTGCCAGCAGCCAATCTATCACAGAAAACATTCAGTACTTC. The encoded protein is CASSQSITENIQYF.

This chain connects TRBV27 to TRBJ1-4; tentative D call: TRBD1 (6 bases). There are 14 residues in the CDR3. The V end lost 4 bases, the J end lost 4 bases, and 10 bases lay between the germline ends. From germline, CDR1 is MNHEY and CDR2 SMNVEV (reference sequence). CDR3 nucleotides: TGTGCCAGCAGTTGGCAGGGGATTAATGAAAAACTGTTTTTT. This gives the protein CASSWQGINEKLFF.

The chain employs TRBV5-1 and TRBJ1-1; a weak D match, TRBD1 (5 bases). In germline, CDR1 is SGHRS, CDR2 YFSETQ. Between the trimmed V and J ends, which lost 9 bases and 0 bases, there was a span of 21 bases. This CDR3 has 16 amino acids. The CDR3 sequence is CATSYGQGPMNTEAFF. The CDR3 DNA follows: TGCGCCACCTCCTATGGGCAGGGCCCCATGAACACTGAAGCTTTCTTT.

This clone was observed a handful of times. The chain employs TRBV30 and TRBJ1-2; perhaps TRBD1 as D (5 bases). The length of the CDR3 is 12 residues. Germline V gene sequence: CDR1 GTSNPN, CDR2 SVGIG (reference sequence). Trimming shortened V by 1 base and J by 4 bases, and 7 bases separated the two germline ends. For the CDR3, the DNA is TGTGCCTGGAGTGGACAGAGCTATGGCTACACCTTC. Protein: CAWSGQSYGYTF. Full variable domain (missing parts from reference TRBV30 and TRBJ1-2): SQTIHQWPATLVQPVGSPLSLECTVEGTSNPNLYWYRQAAGRGLQLLFYSVGIGQISSEVPQNLSASRPQDRQFILSSKKLLLSDSGFYLCAWSGQSYGYTFGSGTRLTVV.

The gene calls are TRBV5-6 and TRBJ1-6, with D unclear. Trimming pared 5 bases from V and 7 bases from J, leaving 13 bases between. Germline V gene data show CDR1 as SGHDT and CDR2 as YYEEEE. The CDR3 spans 14 residues. The CDR3 protein is CASRQLSRNSPLHF. For the CDR3, the DNA is TGTGCCAGCAGACAGCTGTCCAGAAATTCACCCCTCCACTTT. The entire variable domain, with the rest obtained from reference TRBV5-6 and TRBJ1-6, is as follows: DAGVTQSPTHLIKTRGQQVTLRCSPKSGHDTVSWYQQALGQGPQFIFQYYEEEERQRGNFPDRFSGHQFPNYSSELNVNALLLGDSALYLCASRQLSRNSPLHFGNGTRLTVT.

The genes are TRBV5-1 and TRBJ1-2; a possible D gene is TRBD1 (5 bases). With 7 bases removed from V and 2 bases from J, the gap between germline ends came to 18 bases. The germline V gene has CDR1 SGHRS and CDR2 YFSETQ. CDR3 length: 15 amino acids. DNA for the CDR3: TGCGCCAGCTCCGAACCGGCAGGGCTAAACTATGGCTACACCTTC. Translation gives CASSEPAGLNYGYTF.

The V gene is TRBV6-6, the J gene TRBJ2-5; unclear D gene. The CDR3 loop spans 14 amino acids. Trimming took off 0 bases at V and 4 bases at J, with 9 bases between the two ends. Germline values: CDR1 MNHNY, CDR2 SVGAGI (reference sequence). The CDR3 region has the DNA TGTGCCAGCAGTTACTCGATTTTAGTAGAGACCCAGTACTTC. It yields the protein CASSYSILVETQYF.

The chain couples TRBV2 to TRBJ1-4; no clear D. The length of the CDR3 is 13 residues. Trimming took 7 bases from V and 8 from J, leaving 14 bases between them. Looked up from germline, CDR1 is SNHLY and CDR2 is FYNNEI. The CDR3 here is CASNPWLDEKLFF. In nucleotides, the CDR3 is TGTGCCAGCAATCCCTGGCTGGACGAAAAACTGTTTTTT. The whole variable domain, filled in from reference TRBV2 and TRBJ1-4, reads EPEVTQTPSHQVTQMGQEVILRCVPISNHLYFYWYRQILGQKVEFLVSFYNNEISEKSEIFDDQFSVERPDGSNFTLKIRSTKLEDSAMYFCASNPWLDEKLFFGSGTQLSVL.

The chain couples TRBV2 to TRBJ2-7; the D call may be TRBD1 or TRBD2 (7 bases each). The CDR3 totals 15 residues. Deletions cut 7 bases from V and 2 bases from J, with 18 bases between. Germline lookup yields CDR1 SNHLY and CDR2 FYNNEI. The CDR3, as DNA: TGTGCCAGCACCTGGGGGGGCAGGGGGACCTACGAGCAGTACTTC. As protein: CASTWGGRGTYEQYF.

Here the CDR3 reads CASSDGVEKLFF. CDR3 bases: TGTGCCAGCAGTGATGGAGTCGAAAAACTGTTTTTT. The chain has TRBV6-1 and TRBJ1-4; no firm D call. The CDR3 length is 12 residues. Trimming removed 3 bases at V and 8 bases at J, with 7 bases between. Germline lookup yields CDR1 MNHNS and CDR2 SASEGT.

This chain links TRBV7-9 with TRBJ2-7; D is perhaps TRBD1 (6 bases). This CDR3 has 13 amino acids. CDR1 is SEHNR, CDR2 FQNEAQ, per germline (reference sequence). V lost 1 base to trimming and J lost 4 bases, with 8 bases between them. This CDR3 reads CASSLGTVYEQYF. The DNA for the CDR3 is TGTGCCAGCAGCTTAGGGACAGTTTACGAGCAGTACTTC.

The chain joins TRBV23-1 to TRBJ1-2; D gene unclear. Being an ORF, TRBV23-1 has a function that is uncertain. This CDR3 comprises 14 residues. The V gene lost 8 bases and the J gene lost 0 bases, with 13 bases spanning the gap. The CDR3 nucleotides are TGCGCCAGCCGGCCCCGGGGAACTAACTATGGCTACACCTTC. Its protein product is CASRPRGTNYGYTF.

This chain links TRBV11-3 with TRBJ2-2; tentatively, D is TRBD1 (8 bases). The germline V gene has CDR1 SGHNT and CDR2 YENEEA. The CDR3 length is 15 residues. V was pared by 5 bases and J by 6 bases, with 16 bases between. The CDR3 sequence: CASSPRTGRAGELFF. CDR3 in DNA: TGTGCCAGCAGCCCCCGGACAGGGAGGGCCGGGGAGCTGTTTTTT.

V usage is TRBV20-1 and J usage is TRBJ2-3; D call uncertain. The CDR3 runs to 11 residues. Germline values: CDR1 DFQATT, CDR2 SNEGSKA (reference sequence). V was pared by 4 bases and J by 7 bases, with 9 bases between. CDR3 in amino acids: CSAIDRYTQYF. CDR3 DNA sequence: TGCAGTGCTATCGATAGATATACGCAGTATTTT.

This chain uses TRBV5-8 with TRBJ2-1; D not certain. The V end was cut by 10 bases, the J end by 6 bases, with 14 bases between. The germline CDR1 and CDR2 sequences are SGHTS and YDEGEE. There are 12 residues in the CDR3. CDR3 DNA: TGTGCCGGTGAGCAACCGGGCAATGAGCAGTTCTTC. Amino acids: CAGEQPGNEQFF. Drawing the rest from reference TRBV5-8 and TRBJ2-1, the complete variable domain is EAGVTQSPTHLIKTRGQQATLRCSPISGHTSVYWYQQALGLGLQFLLWYDEGEERNRGNFPPRFSGRQFPNYSSELNVNALELEDSALYLCAGEQPGNEQFFGPGTRLTVL.

This clone was recorded once. The gene calls are TRBV11-3 and TRBJ1-1; 7 bases are a match to TRBD1. The V segment lost 1 base and the J segment 2 bases; nucleotides outside the gene matches: 7. Germline V CDR1 and CDR2: SGHNT, YENEEA. The CDR3 loop spans 16 amino acids. The DNA for the CDR3 is TGTGCCAGCAGCTTAGGACAGGGAGGCTTTAACACTGAAGCTTTCTTT. Encoded protein: CASSLGQGGFNTEAFF.